This paragraph covers one TCR beta chain sequence. Making TCR beta cDNA involved 400 to 600 ng total RNA and a constant-region primer. Library construction for TCR beta comprised three nested multiplex PCR rounds performed with slightly modified ARM-PCR. TRBV1-TRBV30 forward primers paired with a C-beta reverse primer were used in the first two PCR rounds, which ran roughly 10 cycles each. MiXCR, applied by TCRdb to the multiplex PCR reads, yields one record per CDR3 protein. The table includes about 120,000 distinct CDR3 sequences, approximately 68% detected once. V was shortened by 7 bases and J by 4 bases, with 26 bases between the two germline ends. The CDR3 consists of 18 residues. Without any cell sorting, roughly 17-31 mg of bulk tissue yielded co-extracted RNA and DNA. The patients had histopathologically diagnosed primary liver carcinoma, and their disease was treated by surgical resection.

This record belongs to a study of tumor-infiltrating lymphocytes in primary liver carcinoma. Overall study context: The patients included men and women who were aged 30 to 69 years. Among the tumors, stages were T1-T3 N0M0 and sizes roughly 4.2 to 10 cm. Regardless of tissue type, samples showed similar yields of roughly 3.5 to 7.13 million productive TCRbeta reads.

This sequence was found in a woman aged 60-70 years with primary liver carcinoma and hepatitis B virus infection. Sequencing was done on a sample of tumor-adjacent normal liver tissue. The chain employs TRBV12-3 or TRBV12-4 and TRBJ2-1; tentatively, D is TRBD2 (6 bases). DNA of the CDR3: TGTGCCAGCAACTTCGGGACTGGCAGGATTACTGAGTACAATGAGCAGTTCTTC. Translated, it gives CASNFGTGRITEYNEQFF.